This T cell receptor (beta chain) was sequenced in a study of OX40 agonist ivuxolimab in advanced cancers. The table came from immunoSEQ multiplex PCR; TCRdb's copy has only in-frame clones and leaves some out. This sample yields nearly 25,000 clones, of which roughly 80% are seen a single time; under 1.5% belongs to the top ten. From germline, CDR1 is SGHRS and CDR2 YFSETQ. The CDR3 covers 18 residues. With 4 bases clipped from V and 2 bases from J, the junction kept 13 bases outside the gene matches. This material consisted of CD4+ or CD8+ T cells sorted from blood, taken in a trial of the OX40 agonist ivuxolimab. The clonotype was recovered from an adult with an advanced solid tumor such as melanoma, head and neck, liver or kidney cancer. This chain joins TRBV5-1 and TRBJ2-3, with TRBD2 matching 10 bases. DNA for the CDR3: TGCGCCAGCAGCCCACGGCTTGGTAGCGGGGGGAACACAGATACGCAGTATTTT. Translated: CASSPRLGSGGNTDTQYF.